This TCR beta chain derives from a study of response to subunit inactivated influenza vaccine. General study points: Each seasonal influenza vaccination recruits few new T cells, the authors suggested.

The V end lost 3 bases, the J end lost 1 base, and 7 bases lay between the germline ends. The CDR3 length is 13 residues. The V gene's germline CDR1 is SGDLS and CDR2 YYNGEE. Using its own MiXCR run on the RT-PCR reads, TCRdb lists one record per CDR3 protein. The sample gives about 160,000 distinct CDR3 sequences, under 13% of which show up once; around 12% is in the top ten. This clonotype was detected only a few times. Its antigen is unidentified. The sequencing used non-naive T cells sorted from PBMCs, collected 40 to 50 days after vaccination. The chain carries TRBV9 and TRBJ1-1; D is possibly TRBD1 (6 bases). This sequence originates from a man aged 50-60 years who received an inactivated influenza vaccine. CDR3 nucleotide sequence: TGTGCCAGCAGCGCACAGGGGAACACTGAAGCTTTCTTT. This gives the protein CASSAQGNTEAFF. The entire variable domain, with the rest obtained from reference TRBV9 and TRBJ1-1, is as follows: DSGVTQTPKHLITATGQRVTLRCSPRSGDLSVYWYQQSLDQGLQFLIQYYNGEERAKGNILERFSAQQFPDLHSELNLSSLELGDSALYFCASSAQGNTEAFFGQGTRLTVV.